These 15 T cell receptor beta chains were sequenced from one sample in a study of cytotoxic CD8 clonotypes in ibrutinib-treated CLL. Using immunoSEQ multiplex PCR, the repertoire was profiled, and TCRdb retains in-frame clones only, with some absent. This table holds 200,000 or so clones, nearly 80% found once. The specimen comprised PBMCs, sampled after 12 months of ibrutinib treatment. The receptors shown here come from a human donor with chronic lymphocytic leukemia.

This chain connects TRBV9 to TRBJ2-5, with TRBD1 identical over 7 bases. J was trimmed by 4 bases and V by 4 bases; bases with no gene match: 7. The CDR3 extends over 14 amino acids. The germline gives CDR1 SGDLS, CDR2 YYNGEE. This chain's CDR3 is CASSTGQRGETQYF. The CDR3 region has the DNA TGTGCCAGCAGCACGGGACAGCGAGGAGAGACCCAGTACTTC.

The rearrangement links TRBV7-3 to TRBJ1-1; 9 nucleotides line up with TRBD1. The V and J ends lost 1 base and 0 bases, in that order; junction bases with no gene match: 9. CDR1 and CDR2 from the germline V gene are SGHTA and FQGTGA. The CDR3 contains 18 residues. The CDR3 bases are TGTGCCAGCAGCTTAAGGGGCGGGACAGGGCTTCTGAACACTGAAGCTTTCTTT. Its protein product is CASSLRGGTGLLNTEAFF.

This clone was counted a few times. This chain links TRBV5-1 with TRBJ1-6; 7 positions agree with TRBD1. Germline trimming cut 4 bases from V and 7 bases from J; bases unmatched to any gene: 11. Germline V gene sequence: CDR1 SGHRS, CDR2 YFSETQ. The CDR3 spans 16 residues. As DNA, the CDR3 is TGCGCCAGCAGCAACCGGGACAGTGGGGAGAATTCACCCCTCCACTTT. The encoded protein is CASSNRDSGENSPLHF.

The chain is built from TRBV29-1 and TRBJ2-5; perhaps TRBD1 as D (6 bases). The V end lost 6 bases, the J end lost 5 bases, and 16 bases lay between the germline ends. CDR1 is SQVTM, CDR2 ANQGSEA, per germline. This CDR3 comprises 13 residues. As DNA, the CDR3 is TGCAGCGTGAACAGGGTTAAGGGGGAGACCCAGTACTTC. This translates into CSVNRVKGETQYF. The variable domain in full, completed from reference TRBV29-1 and TRBJ2-5, reads SAVISQKPSRDICQRGTSLTIQCQVDSQVTMMFWYRQQPGQSLTLIATANQGSEATYESGFVIDKFPISRPNLTFSTLTVSNMSPEDSSIYLCSVNRVKGETQYFGPGTRLLVL.

The chain carries TRBV6-1 and TRBJ1-5; 7 positions agree with TRBD1. This CDR3 region has 18 residues. Losses at the gene ends were 1 base for V and 4 bases for J; bases not matched to a gene: 13. Germline-derived CDR1 and CDR2 are MNHNS and SASEGT. The CDR3 nucleotides read TGTGCCAGCAGTGAAGTAAGACGGGGGACAGTTTTTAATCAGCCCCAGCATTTT. Amino acid sequence: CASSEVRRGTVFNQPQHF.

Only one count was recorded for this clone. The rearrangement links TRBV7-8 to TRBJ2-5; 12 nucleotides align to TRBD2. Germline-derived CDR1 and CDR2 are SGHVS and FQNEAQ. The CDR3 sequence is 19 residues long. Germline trimming cut 3 bases from V and 0 bases from J; bases unmatched to any gene: 11. CDR3 region: CASSFLAGGVPLYQETQYF. CDR3 bases: TGTGCCAGCAGCTTCCTAGCGGGAGGGGTCCCACTTTACCAAGAGACCCAGTACTTC.

This clone showed up just a few times. The chain combines TRBV6-1 with TRBJ2-1; D possibly corresponds to TRBD1 (6 bases). The CDR3 totals 15 residues. Per germline, CDR1 MNHNS and CDR2 SASEGT. Trimming removed 8 bases from V and 7 bases from J, with 21 bases in between. The CDR3 sequence is CASGSGHTLVNEQFF. The CDR3 nucleotides read TGTGCCAGCGGGTCGGGACACACCTTAGTAAATGAGCAGTTCTTC.

V gene TRBV11-1 combines with J gene TRBJ2-2, with D tentatively TRBD1 or TRBD2 (5 bases each). The V end was cut by 5 bases, the J end by 6 bases, with 10 bases between. This CDR3 is built from 13 residues. Per the germline V gene, CDR1 is SGHAT and CDR2 is FQDESV (reference sequence). The CDR3 bases are TGTGCCAGCAGCCCCCCGGGGCCCGGGGAGCTGTTTTTT. Translated: CASSPPGPGELFF.

The V call is TRBV6-5, the J call TRBJ2-5, with TRBD2 matching over 11 bases. Germline CDR1 MNHEY, CDR2 SVGAGI. The length of the CDR3 is 16 residues. J lost 3 bases, V lost 4 bases, and 7 bases had no gene match. The CDR3 protein is CASSSHTLAGEETQYF. In DNA form, the CDR3 reads TGTGCCAGCAGTTCCCACACACTAGCGGGAGAAGAGACCCAGTACTTC.

The chain links TRBV10-2 to TRBJ1-1, with D hard to call. This CDR3 is built from 12 residues. From germline, CDR1 is WSHSY and CDR2 SAAADI. With 7 bases removed from V and 1 base from J, the gap between germline ends came to 7 bases. CDR3 region: CASTGQNTEAFF. DNA for the CDR3: TGCGCCAGCACCGGGCAGAACACTGAAGCTTTCTTT.

This chain connects TRBV2 to TRBJ2-1, with 9 bases identical to TRBD1. The CDR3 has 15 amino acids. With 3 bases clipped from V and 4 bases from J, the junction kept 4 bases outside the gene matches. Per germline, CDR1 SNHLY and CDR2 FYNNEI. The CDR3 DNA reads TGTGCCAGCAGTGACGACAGGGGGTCTTACAATGAGCAGTTCTTC. Encoded protein: CASSDDRGSYNEQFF. Full variable domain (remainder filled in from reference TRBV2 and TRBJ2-1): EPEVTQTPSHQVTQMGQEVILRCVPISNHLYFYWYRQILGQKVEFLVSFYNNEISEKSEIFDDQFSVERPDGSNFTLKIRSTKLEDSAMYFCASSDDRGSYNEQFFGPGTRLTVL.

The chain combines TRBV6-5 with TRBJ2-1; possibly TRBD1 for D (8 bases). V shed 4 bases and J shed 8 bases, with 18 bases lying between them. The germline V gene has CDR1 MNHEY and CDR2 SVGAGI. This CDR3 spans 15 amino acids. The CDR3 reads CASSSRGQGGDEQFF. The CDR3 DNA sequence: TGTGCCAGCAGTTCACGAGGACAGGGAGGGGATGAGCAGTTCTTC.

The V call is TRBV5-8, the J call TRBJ2-1; possible D gene TRBD1, 6 bases. Trimming left V 8 bases short and J 3 bases short, with 15 bases between. In germline, CDR1 is SGHTS, CDR2 YDEGEE. The CDR3 has 14 residues. As DNA, the CDR3 is TGTGCCAGAAGATCAGGGGTGGGCTACAATGAGCAGTTCTTC. Amino acids: CARRSGVGYNEQFF.

This clone was observed a single time. The V and J genes are TRBV10-3 and TRBJ1-1, with D possibly matching TRBD1 (5 bases). This CDR3 contains 12 residues. CDR1 is ENHRY and CDR2 is SYGVKD in the germline V gene. Trimming cost V 6 bases and J 1 base, with 6 bases left between them. This CDR3 is CAIRGGNTEAFF. CDR3 bases: TGTGCCATCAGGGGGGGGAACACTGAAGCTTTCTTT.

The V call is TRBV7-9, the J call TRBJ2-3; D is possibly TRBD1 (6 bases). This CDR3 spans 16 amino acids. Trimming pared 4 bases from V and 2 bases from J, leaving 16 bases between. Per germline, CDR1 SEHNR and CDR2 FQNEAQ (reference sequence). The CDR3 here is CASSYNRASVTDTQYF. CDR3 in DNA: TGTGCCAGCAGCTACAACAGGGCCTCTGTCACAGATACGCAGTATTTT.